This TCR beta chain emerged from a study of T cells in Graves' hyperthyroidism and ophthalmopathy (dated by TCRdb to the late 2010s). Notes on the research overall: Peripheral blood was sampled at the time of initial diagnosis, prior to any treatment. TCR V-J signatures able to tell the groups apart were searched for in a discovery cohort of 90 to 100 patients, of whom under 45 had Graves' ophthalmopathy and roughly 58 had stable Graves' hyperthyroidism. Whether ophthalmopathy could be predicted prospectively was tested in an independent validation cohort made up of fewer than 20 hyperthyroidism patients plus 17 patients who later progressed to ophthalmopathy. The approximately 98 discovery patients were randomly divided into training and test sets at a 7:3 ratio. In six Graves' hyperthyroidism patients, the study also compared T-cell repertoires from thyroid tissue with T-cell repertoires from blood. After sampling, hyperthyroidism patients received methimazole starting at 30 mg daily, and ophthalmopathy patients received high-dose intravenous methylprednisolone. The paper reports TCR Vbeta CDR3 sequencing of over 130 peripheral blood samples: under 45 ophthalmopathy, under 85 hyperthyroidism and approximately 17 progressor patients.

The paper's findings and limits, for the study overall: No statistical method was used to set the sample size in advance, and investigators knew the group allocation. In cross-validation, a model built on a 13 V-J signature told ophthalmopathy apart from stable hyperthyroidism with 87.88% sensitivity and roughly 81% specificity, and in testing the same model reached 80%/75%. Most expanded thyroid clonotypes (frequency above 0.001) were also detected in blood, suggesting blood repertoires may reflect thyroid immune responses. In validation, progression to ophthalmopathy was predicted by the model with 55% to 71% sensitivity and under 85% specificity, a median of approximately 6.5 months before onset.

In its sample, this clonotype was seen many times. The clone's antigen remains unknown. Base-call qualities are not available, and no considerably larger clone is one nucleotide away. The CDR3 spans 13 residues, from the cysteine through the phenylalanine. Only the CDR3 part of the read is kept: 39 bases, read in frame from the first base. CDR1 and CDR2, looked up from the germline V gene, are SNHLY and FYNNEI. V was cut back by 3 bases and J by 7 bases, leaving a gap of 10 bases between them. Ophthalmopathy patients had moderately to severely active disease, with a Clinical Activity Score of 3 or more, a NOSPECS grade of 4 or more, and a disease duration of less than 3 months. The study excluded patients with uncontrolled infections, other autoimmune diseases, pregnancy or lactation. Clinical symptoms, serum thyroxine and TRAb, thyroid ultrasound, and orbital computed tomography formed the basis for the diagnoses. PBMCs were isolated from more than 9 ml of fresh peripheral blood by Ficoll-Paque density gradient centrifugation. Total RNA was extracted with Trizol reagent, and quality was checked on an Agilent 2100 Bioanalyzer.

The TCR beta CDR3 regions were amplified from RNA transcripts. For the first round of RT-PCR on the TCR CDR3, the HTBI primer set was used together with the Qiagen OneStep RT-PCR kit. A second multiplex PCR round built the libraries, followed by size selection and purification. Paired-end sequencing of the libraries was performed with 100 bp reads on an Illumina HiSeq2000. Per the original workflow: SOAPnuke was used to process the raw data, with reads discarded if the reads contained adapters or uncalled bases, had a mean Phred below 15, or lacked an exact constant-primer or identifier match. High-quality paired reads were merged with COPE v1.2.5, and unique nucleotide sequences were defined as clonotypes. MiTCR v1.1 was used to align clonotypes to the IMGT TRBV, TRBD and TRBJ reference segments. The analysis included only V-J combinations with a frequency above 0.0001, which together covered 99% to 99.2% of the repertoires. The TCS score was defined as F50 (clonal expansion) divided by E x V (chaos), with BLOSUM62-based TCRdist calculated between CDR3 peptides within each V-J. Welch's t-statistics and random forest reduced around 550 V-J features to 13, which were used in a naive Bayes classifier (R e1071). TCRdb reran the public reads through fastp at Q25 and MiXCR, keeping productive beta chains. Each entry is one CDR3 protein sequence, shown with its most common DNA and genes. The V and J calls and clone size come from TCRdb's table, not from the authors' own analysis. This sample lists 490,000 or so distinct CDR3 sequences; 15% to 20% were detected once. The ten largest account for roughly 47% of the sample.

The sequence was collected from a man between 40 and 49 years old with Graves' ophthalmopathy. The rearrangement combines TRBV2 with TRBJ1-5, with the D gene call left open. The material sequenced was blood. Here the CDR3 is given as CASSESYKQPQHF. Read as DNA, the sequence is TGTGCCAGCAGTGAGTCCTACAAGCAGCCCCAGCATTTT.